These 10 T cell receptor beta chains share one sample of origin, sequenced in a study of blood T cell repertoires in COVID-19. TCRdb's table, derived via immunoSEQ multiplex PCR, lists solely in-frame clones and lacks some. In the table there are 300,000 to 350,000 clones, roughly 90% of which are singletons. Input material: peripheral blood. Receptors were obtained from a woman in her 70s with COVID-19, enrolled during active disease.

The CDR3 DNA reads TGTGCCAGCAGTTTAAGGGCCCTAGCCACTGAAGCTTTCTTT. As protein: CASSLRALATEAFF. This sequence joins TRBV28 and TRBJ1-1, with D hard to call. V was cut by 2 bases and J by 4 bases, with 11 bases left in between. This CDR3 spans 14 amino acids. Germline-derived CDR1 and CDR2 are MDHEN and SYDVKM.

J is TRBJ2-3 and V is TRBV7-2; the D gene is possibly TRBD2 (5 bases). The CDR3 runs 15 residues. Germline CDR1 SGHTA, CDR2 FQGNSA. V lost 1 base to trimming and J lost 1 base, with 9 bases between them. The CDR3 is CASSLGLSGTDTQYF. CDR3 coding DNA: TGTGCCAGCAGCTTAGGACTAAGTGGCACAGATACGCAGTATTTT.

The rearrangement uses TRBV13 and TRBJ2-3, with 12 bases identical to TRBD2. Germline V gives CDR1 PRHDT, CDR2 FYEKMQ (reference sequence). The trim removed 5 bases at V and 5 bases at J, leaving 8 bases unmatched. There are 16 residues in the CDR3. DNA for the CDR3: TGTGCCAGCAGCCTGCTAGCGGGGGGGGGCGAAGATACGCAGTATTTT. Its translation is CASSLLAGGGEDTQYF.

The chain links TRBV19 to TRBJ1-6, with D possibly being TRBD1 (6 bases). The germline V gene encodes CDR1 LNHDA and CDR2 SQIVND (reference sequence). V dropped 9 bases and J dropped 9 bases, with 21 bases sitting between them. The CDR3 extends over 15 amino acids. The CDR3 is CASQLTAGVGSPLHF. DNA for the CDR3: TGTGCCAGCCAACTCACCGCAGGGGTTGGTTCACCCCTCCACTTT.

The V and J genes are TRBV10-3 and TRBJ2-7; D is ambiguous. The CDR3 covers 12 residues. Germline V CDR1 and CDR2: ENHRY, SYGVKD. The V and J ends lost 2 bases and 7 bases respectively, with 9 bases between them. The CDR3 region is CAISETDREQYF. The CDR3 nucleotides read TGTGCCATCAGTGAGACAGATAGAGAGCAGTACTTC.

The chain is built from TRBV9 and TRBJ1-2; 7 bases fit TRBD1. The CDR3 spans 14 residues. CDR1 is SGDLS and CDR2 is YYNGEE in the germline V gene. The V segment lost 5 bases and the J segment 0 bases; nucleotides outside the gene matches: 4. CDR3 sequence (DNA): TGTGCCAGCAGTCGACAGGGACCTAACTATGGCTACACCTTC. It encodes CASSRQGPNYGYTF.

V is TRBV5-4 and J is TRBJ2-7; 8 bases match TRBD1. Germline CDR1 and CDR2: SGHNT and YYREEE (reference sequence). V shed 5 bases, J shed 5 bases, and the junction held 9 bases outside the gene matches. The CDR3 covers 14 residues. CDR3 sequence: CASRRPGGFDEQYF. As DNA, the CDR3 is TGTGCCAGCAGGAGGCCAGGGGGCTTCGACGAGCAGTACTTC.

The chain uses TRBV5-1 and TRBJ1-4, with D tentatively TRBD1 (6 bases). Germline V lookup: CDR1 SGHRS, CDR2 YFSETQ. V lost 4 bases to trimming and J lost 3 bases, with 16 bases between them. CDR3 length equals 16 residues. CDR3 loop: CASSIQGKSANEKLFF. CDR3 DNA: TGCGCCAGCAGCATCCAGGGGAAGTCGGCTAATGAAAAACTGTTTTTT.

The chain links TRBV7-9 to TRBJ1-2; 7 bases map to TRBD1. Per germline, CDR1 SEHNR and CDR2 FQNEAQ (reference sequence). This CDR3 contains 15 residues. The V and J ends lost 5 bases and 1 base, in that order; junction bases with no gene match: 7. The CDR3 coding sequence is TGTGCCAGCAGCGAACAGGGGTCTATTAACTATGGCTACACCTTC. Protein: CASSEQGSINYGYTF.

V usage is TRBV9 and J usage is TRBJ2-7; 8 bases are a match to TRBD1. J lost 8 bases, V lost 5 bases, and 12 bases had no gene match. CDR1 is SGDLS, CDR2 YYNGEE, per germline. This CDR3 has 14 residues. The CDR3, as DNA: TGTGCCAGCAGTGATTTCGAGACAGGGGCAAAGCAGTACTTC. It encodes CASSDFETGAKQYF.